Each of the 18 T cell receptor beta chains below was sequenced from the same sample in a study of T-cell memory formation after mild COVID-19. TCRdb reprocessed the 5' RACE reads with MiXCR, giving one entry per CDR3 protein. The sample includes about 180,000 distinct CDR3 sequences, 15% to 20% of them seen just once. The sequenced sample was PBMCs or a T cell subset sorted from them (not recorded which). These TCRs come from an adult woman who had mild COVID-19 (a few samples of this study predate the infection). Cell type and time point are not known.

The DNA of the CDR3 is TGCGCCAGCAGCTTGTTGGGGGGTCAGGGTCGGATATACTCCTACAATGAGCAGTTCTTC. Translating gives CASSLLGGQGRIYSYNEQFF. J is TRBJ2-1 and V is TRBV5-1; a possible D gene is TRBD2 (6 bases). The ends were cut back, 1 base at V and 0 bases at J, with 23 bases in the middle. The CDR3 sequence is 20 residues long. CDR1 and CDR2 from the germline V gene are SGHRS and YFSETQ.

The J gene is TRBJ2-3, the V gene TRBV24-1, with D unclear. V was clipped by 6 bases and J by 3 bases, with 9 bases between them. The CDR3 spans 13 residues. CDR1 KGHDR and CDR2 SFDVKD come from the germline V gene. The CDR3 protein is CATSPLGTDTQYF. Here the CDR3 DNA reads TGTGCCACCAGTCCCTTAGGGACAGATACGCAGTATTTT.

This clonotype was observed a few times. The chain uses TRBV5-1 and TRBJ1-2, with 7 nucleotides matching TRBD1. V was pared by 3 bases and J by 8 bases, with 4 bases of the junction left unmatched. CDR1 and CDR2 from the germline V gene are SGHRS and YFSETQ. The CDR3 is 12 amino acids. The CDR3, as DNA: TGCGCCAGCAGCTACCGACAGGGAGGCTACACCTTC. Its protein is CASSYRQGGYTF.

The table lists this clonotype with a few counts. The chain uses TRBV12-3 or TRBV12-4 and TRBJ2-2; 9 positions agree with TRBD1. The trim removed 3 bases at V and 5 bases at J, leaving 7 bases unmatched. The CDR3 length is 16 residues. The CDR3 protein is CASSFSGTGSTGELFF. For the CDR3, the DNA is TGTGCCAGCAGTTTTTCCGGGACAGGGAGTACCGGGGAGCTGTTTTTT.

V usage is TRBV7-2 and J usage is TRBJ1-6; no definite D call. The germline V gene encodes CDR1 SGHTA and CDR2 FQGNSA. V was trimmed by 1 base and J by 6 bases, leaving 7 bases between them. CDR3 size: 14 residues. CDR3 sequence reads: CASSLDPPNSPLHF. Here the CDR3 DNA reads TGTGCCAGCAGCTTAGATCCCCCTAATTCACCCCTCCACTTT.

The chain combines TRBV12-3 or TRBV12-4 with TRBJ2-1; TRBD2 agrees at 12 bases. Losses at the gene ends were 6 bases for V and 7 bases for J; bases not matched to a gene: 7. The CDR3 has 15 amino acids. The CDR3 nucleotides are TGTGCCAGCAGCCTAGCGGGGGGGCCGCGGAATGAGCAGTTCTTC. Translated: CASSLAGGPRNEQFF.

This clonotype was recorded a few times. The CDR3 coding sequence is TGTGCCAGCAGCCCGAACGCAGGGGGTAAATACGAGCAGTACTTC. Its translation: CASSPNAGGKYEQYF. The rearrangement uses TRBV9 and TRBJ2-7; the match to TRBD1 covers 7 bases. The germline gives CDR1 SGDLS, CDR2 YYNGEE. J was trimmed by 4 bases and V by 4 bases; bases with no gene match: 11. The CDR3 covers 15 residues.

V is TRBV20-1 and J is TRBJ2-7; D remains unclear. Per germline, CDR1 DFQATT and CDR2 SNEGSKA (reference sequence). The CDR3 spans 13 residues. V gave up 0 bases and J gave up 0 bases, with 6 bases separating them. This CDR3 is CSARDSSSYEQYF. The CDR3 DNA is TGCAGTGCTAGAGATAGTAGCTCCTACGAGCAGTACTTC.

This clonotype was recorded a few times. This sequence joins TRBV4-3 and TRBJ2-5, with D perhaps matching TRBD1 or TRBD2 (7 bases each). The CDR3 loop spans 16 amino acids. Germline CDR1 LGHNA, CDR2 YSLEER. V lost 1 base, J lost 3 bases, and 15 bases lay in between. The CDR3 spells CASSQGAGGGEETQYF. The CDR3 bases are TGCGCCAGCAGCCAAGGCGCAGGGGGAGGGGAAGAGACCCAGTACTTC.

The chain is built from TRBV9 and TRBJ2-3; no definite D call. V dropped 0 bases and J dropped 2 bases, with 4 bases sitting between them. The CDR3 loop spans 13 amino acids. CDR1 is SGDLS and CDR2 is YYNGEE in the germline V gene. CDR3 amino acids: CASSVGYTDTQYF. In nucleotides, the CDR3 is TGTGCCAGCAGCGTAGGATACACAGATACGCAGTATTTT. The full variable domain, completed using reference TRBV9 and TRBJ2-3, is DSGVTQTPKHLITATGQRVTLRCSPRSGDLSVYWYQQSLDQGLQFLIQYYNGEERAKGNILERFSAQQFPDLHSELNLSSLELGDSALYFCASSVGYTDTQYFGPGTRLTVL.

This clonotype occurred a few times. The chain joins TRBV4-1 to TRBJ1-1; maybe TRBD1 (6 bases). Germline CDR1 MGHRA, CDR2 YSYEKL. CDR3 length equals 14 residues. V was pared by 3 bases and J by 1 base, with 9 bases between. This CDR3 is CASSHKQGNTEAFF. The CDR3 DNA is TGCGCCAGCAGCCATAAACAGGGGAACACTGAAGCTTTCTTT.

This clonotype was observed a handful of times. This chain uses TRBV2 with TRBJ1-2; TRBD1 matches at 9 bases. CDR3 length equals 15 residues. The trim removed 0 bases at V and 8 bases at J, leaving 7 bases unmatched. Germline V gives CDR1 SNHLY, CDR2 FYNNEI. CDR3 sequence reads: CASSEAGGQGEGYTF. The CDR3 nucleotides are TGTGCCAGCAGTGAAGCGGGGGGACAGGGTGAAGGCTACACCTTC.

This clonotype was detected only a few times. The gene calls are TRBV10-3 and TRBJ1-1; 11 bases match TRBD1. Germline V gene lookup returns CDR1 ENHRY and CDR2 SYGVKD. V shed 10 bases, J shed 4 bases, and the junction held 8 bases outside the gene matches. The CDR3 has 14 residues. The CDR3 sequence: CATARDRGGTEAFF. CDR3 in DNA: TGTGCCACCGCCCGGGACAGGGGGGGCACTGAAGCTTTCTTT.

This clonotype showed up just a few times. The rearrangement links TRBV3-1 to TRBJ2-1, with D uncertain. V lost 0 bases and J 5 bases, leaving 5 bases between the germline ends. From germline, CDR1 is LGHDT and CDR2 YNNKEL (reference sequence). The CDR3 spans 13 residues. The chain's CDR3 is CASSQDGHNEQFF. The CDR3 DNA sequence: TGTGCCAGCAGCCAAGATGGCCACAATGAGCAGTTCTTC.

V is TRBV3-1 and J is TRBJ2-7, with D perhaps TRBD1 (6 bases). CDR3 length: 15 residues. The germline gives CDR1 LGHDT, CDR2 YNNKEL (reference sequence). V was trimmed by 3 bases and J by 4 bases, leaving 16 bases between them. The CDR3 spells CASSQDRIQVYEQYF. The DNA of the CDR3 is TGTGCCAGCAGCCAGGACAGAATTCAGGTATACGAGCAGTACTTC.

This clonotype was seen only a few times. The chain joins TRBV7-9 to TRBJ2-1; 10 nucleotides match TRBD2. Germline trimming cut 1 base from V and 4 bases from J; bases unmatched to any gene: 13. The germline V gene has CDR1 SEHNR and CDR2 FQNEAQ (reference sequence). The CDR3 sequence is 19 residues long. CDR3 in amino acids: CASSLGRLAGVKGYNEQFF. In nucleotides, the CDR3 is TGTGCCAGCAGCTTAGGGCGGCTAGCGGGAGTAAAAGGATACAATGAGCAGTTCTTC. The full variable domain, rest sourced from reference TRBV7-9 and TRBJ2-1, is DTGVSQNPRHKITKRGQNVTFRCDPISEHNRLYWYRQTLGQGPEFLTYFQNEAQLEKSRLLSDRFSAERPKGSFSTLEIQRTEQGDSAMYLCASSLGRLAGVKGYNEQFFGPGTRLTVL.

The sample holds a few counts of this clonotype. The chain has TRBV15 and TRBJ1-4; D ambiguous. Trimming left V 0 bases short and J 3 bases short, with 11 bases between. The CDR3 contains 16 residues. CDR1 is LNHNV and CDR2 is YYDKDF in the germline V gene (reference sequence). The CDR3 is CATSRDRRRSNEKLFF. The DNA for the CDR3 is TGTGCCACCAGCAGAGATCGTCGACGGTCTAATGAAAAACTGTTTTTT.

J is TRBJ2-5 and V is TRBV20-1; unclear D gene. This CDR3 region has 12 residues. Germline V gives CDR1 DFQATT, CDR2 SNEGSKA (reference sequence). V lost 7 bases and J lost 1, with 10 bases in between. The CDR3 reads CSGYPGQETQYF. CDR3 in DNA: TGCAGTGGGTACCCAGGCCAAGAGACCCAGTACTTC.